This TCR beta chain appears in the sequencing data of a study of CD8+ T cells in alopecia areata (dated by TCRdb to about 2018). Broadly, across the study: Treated patients were enrolled in an open-label pilot trial of oral tofacitinib, 5 to 10 mg twice daily, for moderate-to-severe alopecia areata. The SALT score, which quantifies the percentage of affected scalp surface area, was used to measure disease severity in treated patients. Scalp tissue and sorted CD4+ and CD8+ peripheral blood T cells from patchy and totalis/universalis alopecia areata patients and from healthy controls were covered by human TCRbeta sequencing. Biopsies were taken from tofacitinib-treated patients at baseline and again at 4 and 24 weeks into treatment, and several of those patients also had a later scalp biopsy. Patients received tofacitinib for 6 to 18 months and were then followed off drug for 6 months to check for delayed response and recurrence. Clonality in the scalp was compared among normal scalp (n=4), patchy alopecia areata scalp (n=8), and alopecia totalis/universalis scalp (n=8). TCRbeta CDR3 regions were amplified by immunoSEQ multiplex PCR using 35 Vbeta forward and 13 Jbeta reverse primers. RNA was extracted with the PAXgene miRNA kit for fixed scalp, the miRNeasy kit for PBMCs, and the RNeasy kit for mouse skin. In both human patients and the C3H/HeJ mouse model, the study applied high-throughput TCRbeta sequencing to look at T cell clonal expansion in alopecia areata.

This specimen's time point label, per the study, means: about four weeks on oral tofacitinib. The treatment or condition label, read with the paper, signifies: oral pan-JAK inhibitor, 5-10 mg twice daily. Lesional scalp punch biopsies and peripheral blood were collected from alopecia areata patients. After PBMCs were isolated by density centrifugation and stained for CD3, CD4 and CD8, a FACSAria was used to sort CD4+ and CD8+ T cells. The germline V gene gives CDR1 as SGDLS and CDR2 as YYNGEE. Inclusive of the bounding cysteine and phenylalanine, the CDR3 is 15 residues long. Only the CDR3 DNA stays, 45 bases, in frame from base 1. Relative to germline, V is missing 6 bases and J is missing 2 bases, with 5 bases of the junction outside any gene match. Libraries were built with the immunoSEQ multiplex PCR assay. RNA was extracted from all samples and reverse transcribed into cDNA, which served as template for TCR sequencing. SuperScript III was used for first-strand cDNA synthesis, primed with a 2:1 mix of oligo-dT and random hexamers. A synthetic immune receptor repertoire was used to measure amplification bias, and any remaining bias was corrected computationally. As for the authors' bioinformatics: Raw reads were preprocessed to remove errors, and CDR3 was defined by IMGT conventions from the conserved cysteine to phenylalanine. Clonality was calculated as 1 minus Shannon entropy normalized by log2 of the number of productive unique TCRs. Scalp TCRbeta sequences were cross-referenced with sorted blood CD4 and CD8 repertoires so that the CD4 or CD8 identity of scalp clones could be inferred. What TCRdb holds here is the immuneACCESS table cut down to in-frame rearrangements. Part of the clones is not present; checked against another copy, under half of the missing clones reflect an unresolved V gene, and the others are unexplained. The V and J calls and clone size are taken from that table; D and trimming were inferred from the DNA. This sample gives 70,000 or so clones in total; 29% of them show up just once. The top ten constitute more than 12% of the sample.

This clone was recorded a few times. What this receptor recognizes is not known. No much larger clonotype is one base removed from it; base qualities were not supplied. What the authors observed across the whole study: TCR sequences shared between patients were less clear than in mice, possibly partly because of HLA diversity in the patient population. Unlike mouse skin, which is dominated by gammadelta T cells, normal human skin has resident alphabeta T cells that are also sequenced, and this complicates analysis of the scalp TCR repertoire. During tofacitinib treatment, many expanded lesional clones stuck around in both scalp and blood, and this persistence may partly explain why relapse happens after treatment is stopped. Because the treated cohort was small and had only one nonresponder, larger studies are needed to examine links between baseline CD8+ expansion and response. Compared with normal scalp, lesional scalp, particularly in alopecia totalis/universalis, had higher clonality and more expanded CD8+ clones, which suggests antigenic drive. Scalp clonality and the number of expanded CD8+ clones among the top 100 scalp clones were significantly decreased by tofacitinib.

The sample in question was CD8+ T cells sorted from blood, obtained at week 4, from a patient treated with tofacitinib. The chain is assembled from TRBV9 and TRBJ2-3, with 11 junctional bases fitting TRBD2. The sequence derives from a human donor with alopecia areata. The DNA reads as follows: TGTGCCAGCACCCCGGGACTAGCGGTCACAGATACGCAGTATTTT. This yields the protein CASTPGLAVTDTQYF.